These 23 T cell receptor beta chains originate from one sample sequenced in a study of Ad26.COV2.S vaccination and SARS-CoV-2 variants. The method was immunoSEQ multiplex PCR; TCRdb's version includes in-frame clones alone and lacks a portion of them. Of a few hundred thousand clones listed, over 75% are singletons. Treatment in this sample: around 19 received Ad26.COV2.S at low or high dose, single or two shots; about 5 received placebo; per-sample allocation not given. Day 63 after the first vaccine or placebo injection was the time point for sampling. The specimen was peripheral blood, collected in a trial of Ad26.COV2.S vaccine versus placebo. Receptors were obtained from a person aged 18 to 59 who received the Ad26.COV2.S COVID-19 vaccine or a placebo.

CDR3 nucleotides: TGTGCCAGCAGCCCACTGGGACTAGCGGGAGGCACAGATACGCAGTATTTT. It yields the protein CASSPLGLAGGTDTQYF. The rearrangement joins TRBV13 to TRBJ2-3, with 14 bases that match TRBD2. Germline-derived CDR1 and CDR2 are PRHDT and FYEKMQ (reference sequence). The trim removed 5 bases at V and 1 base at J, leaving 5 bases unmatched. The length of the CDR3 is 17 residues.

The chain uses TRBV18 and TRBJ2-3; D is uncertain. This CDR3 is built from 14 residues. Germline CDR1 and CDR2: KGHSH and LQKENI. Trimming took 2 bases from V and 6 from J, leaving 12 bases between them. The CDR3 reads CASSPASLADTQYF. Here the CDR3 DNA reads TGTGCCAGCTCACCAGCCTCGTTGGCGGATACGCAGTATTTT.

The chain recombines TRBV20-1 with TRBJ2-1; TRBD2 agrees at 11 bases. Germline CDR1 and CDR2: DFQATT and SNEGSKA (reference sequence). The CDR3 extends over 15 amino acids. V was pared by 3 bases and J by 8 bases, with 9 bases of the junction left unmatched. For the CDR3, the DNA is TGCAGTGCTAGTTCTCTAGCGGGGGGCGGGTATGAGCAGTTCTTC. Translating gives CSASSLAGGGYEQFF.

This sequence joins TRBV7-9 and TRBJ1-1, with D possibly TRBD1 on 6 matching bases. Germline loops: CDR1 SEHNR, CDR2 FQNEAQ (reference sequence). Trimming took off 3 bases at V and 4 bases at J, with 12 bases between the two ends. CDR3 size: 14 residues. The DNA for the CDR3 is TGTGCCAGCAGCTTTGGGGGCCTGGGCACTGAAGCTTTCTTT. Translated, it gives CASSFGGLGTEAFF.

The V call is TRBV7-9, the J call TRBJ2-7, with TRBD1 as a possible D gene (5 bases). In germline, CDR1 is SEHNR, CDR2 FQNEAQ (reference sequence). The V end lost 2 bases, the J end lost 0 bases, and 14 bases lay between the germline ends. The CDR3 extends over 16 amino acids. CDR3 amino acids: CASSLMVGPSSYEQYF. The CDR3 DNA follows: TGTGCCAGCAGCTTAATGGTGGGGCCAAGCTCCTACGAGCAGTACTTC.

In this sample, this clone turned up once. The chain combines TRBV15 with TRBJ2-3, with no clear D. The V end lost 1 base, the J end lost 2 bases, and 13 bases lay between the germline ends. CDR1 and CDR2 from the germline V gene are LNHNV and YYDKDF (reference sequence). The CDR3 is made up of 16 amino acids. The CDR3 region is CATSRVRAEITDTQYF. The CDR3 DNA sequence: TGTGCCACCAGCAGAGTTCGGGCGGAAATCACAGATACGCAGTATTTT.

The rearrangement links TRBV7-6 to TRBJ1-5; weak D call: TRBD1 (6 bases). Trimming left V 2 bases short and J 5 bases short, with 22 bases between. The CDR3 spans 18 residues. Germline loops: CDR1 SGHVS, CDR2 FNYEAQ. The CDR3 spells CASSLRPSGRGGDQPQHF. The CDR3 nucleotides are TGTGCCAGCAGCTTACGCCCCTCGGGCAGGGGAGGGGATCAGCCCCAGCATTTT. The full variable domain, with the rest looked up from reference TRBV7-6 and TRBJ1-5, is GAGVSQSPRYKVTKRGQDVALRCDPISGHVSLYWYRQALGQGPEFLTYFNYEAQQDKSGLPNDRFSAERPEGSISTLTIQRTEQRDSAMYRCASSLRPSGRGGDQPQHFGDGTRLSIL.

CDR3 sequence reads: CAWSVGVGYTF. CDR3 DNA sequence: TGTGCCTGGAGTGTCGGGGTTGGCTACACCTTC. The V and J genes are TRBV30 and TRBJ1-2; D gene uncertain. This CDR3 has 11 amino acids. Germline V CDR1 and CDR2: GTSNPN, SVGIG (reference sequence). The V and J ends lost 0 bases and 7 bases respectively, with 6 bases between them.

The rearrangement joins TRBV4-1 to TRBJ1-2, with a tentative D call TRBD1 (5 bases). The V end lost 2 bases, the J end lost 13 bases, and 17 bases lay between the germline ends. This CDR3 is built from 13 residues. CDR1 is MGHRA and CDR2 is YSYEKL in the germline V gene. CDR3 protein: CASSQTGSPGGTF. DNA for the CDR3: TGCGCCAGCAGCCAAACAGGCTCCCCAGGCGGCACCTTC.

The CDR3 DNA is TGCGCCAGCAGCTCTGGGTCAGGGGTGAGGAACACTGAAGCTTTCTTT. This gives the protein CASSSGSGVRNTEAFF. V is TRBV5-1 and J is TRBJ1-1; weak D call: TRBD1 (6 bases). Per the germline V gene, CDR1 is SGHRS and CDR2 is YFSETQ. V lost 3 bases to trimming and J lost 1 base, with 16 bases between them. CDR3 length: 16 amino acids. The complete variable domain, with remaining parts taken from reference TRBV5-1 and TRBJ1-1, reads KAGVTQTPRYLIKTRGQQVTLSCSPISGHRSVSWYQQTPGQGLQFLFEYFSETQRNKGNFPGRFSGRQFSNSRSEMNVSTLELGDSALYLCASSSGSGVRNTEAFFGQGTRLTVV.

This chain connects TRBV9 to TRBJ2-2, with unresolved D. The ends were cut back, 0 bases at V and 1 base at J, with 10 bases in the middle. This CDR3 comprises 16 residues. Germline CDR1 SGDLS, CDR2 YYNGEE. CDR3: CASSVEPTWNTGELFF. The CDR3 DNA follows: TGTGCCAGCAGCGTAGAACCGACTTGGAACACCGGGGAGCTGTTTTTT.

This chain connects TRBV5-1 to TRBJ1-5, with D maybe TRBD1 (6 bases). With 4 bases removed from V and 5 bases from J, the gap between germline ends came to 13 bases. Germline CDR1 and CDR2: SGHRS and YFSETQ. This CDR3 spans 14 amino acids. CDR3 residues: CASSPTGNDQPQHF. For the CDR3, the DNA is TGCGCCAGCAGCCCTACAGGGAACGATCAGCCCCAGCATTTT.

The chain uses TRBV2 and TRBJ2-1; maybe TRBD1 (5 bases). The CDR3 is 14 amino acids. Germline loops: CDR1 SNHLY, CDR2 FYNNEI. V dropped 3 bases and J dropped 8 bases, with 14 bases sitting between them. The CDR3 loop is CASSDPDNRDEQFF. The CDR3 DNA reads as TGTGCCAGCAGTGACCCGGACAATCGCGATGAGCAGTTCTTC.

The rearrangement uses TRBV5-4 and TRBJ2-2; D is undetermined. The CDR3 has 17 residues. Trimming took 0 bases from V and 0 from J, leaving 12 bases between them. From germline, CDR1 is SGHNT and CDR2 YYREEE (reference sequence). CDR3 loop: CASSLGPVTANTGELFF. As DNA, the CDR3 is TGTGCCAGCAGCTTGGGGCCAGTCACGGCGAACACCGGGGAGCTGTTTTTT.

The chain uses TRBV12-3 or TRBV12-4 and TRBJ1-1; D unclear. V lost 6 bases and J lost 0, with 5 bases in between. The CDR3 runs to 12 residues. CDR3 sequence: CASSQMNTEAFF. The DNA for the CDR3 is TGTGCCAGCAGCCAGATGAACACTGAAGCTTTCTTT.

The rearrangement links TRBV30 to TRBJ2-1; D gene unclear. Germline CDR1 is GTSNPN and CDR2 is SVGIG (reference sequence). V gave up 2 bases and J gave up 3 bases, with 17 bases separating them. The CDR3 loop spans 16 amino acids. CDR3 DNA sequence: TGTGCCTGGAGTCCCTCTTCCGGCTCGTTCTACAATGAGCAGTTCTTC. Its protein is CAWSPSSGSFYNEQFF.

The rearrangement links TRBV27 to TRBJ2-7, with a weak D call TRBD1 (5 bases). The V and J ends lost 6 bases and 0 bases respectively, with 12 bases between them. This CDR3 is 14 amino acids long. Germline values: CDR1 MNHEY, CDR2 SMNVEV (reference sequence). As DNA, the CDR3 is TGTGCCAGCAGGCACCAGGGCGACTCCTACGAGCAGTACTTC. Protein sequence: CASRHQGDSYEQYF.

CDR3 bases: TGTGCCAGCAGCCCCCTTGTGGACAGGGGACTAGTTCTCTCCTACGAGCAGTACTTC. Amino acids: CASSPLVDRGLVLSYEQYF. The chain carries TRBV11-3 and TRBJ2-7; a weak D match, TRBD1 (9 bases). The CDR3 sequence is 19 residues long. Germline V lookup: CDR1 SGHNT, CDR2 YENEEA. V was clipped by 5 bases and J by 0 bases, with 26 bases between them.

The chain has TRBV6-5 and TRBJ1-5; 7 positions agree with TRBD1. The CDR3 sequence is 14 residues long. The ends lost 5 bases at V and 6 bases at J; junction bases unmatched: 7. Germline V gene lookup returns CDR1 MNHEY and CDR2 SVGAGI. In DNA form, the CDR3 reads TGTGCCAGCAGTCTTCGGACAGGCAGTCAGCCCCAGCATTTT. This sequence encodes CASSLRTGSQPQHF.

The rearrangement links TRBV6-5 to TRBJ2-2; D remains unclear. Germline CDR1 MNHEY, CDR2 SVGAGI. CDR3 length: 15 amino acids. The V end was cut by 4 bases, the J end by 1 base, with 10 bases between. The CDR3 loop reads CASSFRLGNTGELFF. CDR3 bases: TGTGCCAGCAGTTTCCGACTTGGGAACACCGGGGAGCTGTTTTTT.

The rearrangement joins TRBV30 to TRBJ2-3; D not certain. The CDR3 is 14 residues long. Germline V CDR1 and CDR2: GTSNPN, SVGIG (reference sequence). The germline V and J ends were trimmed by 5 bases and 0 bases, with 12 bases remaining between them. The CDR3 here is CAWGALGSTDTQYF. CDR3 nucleotide sequence: TGTGCCTGGGGTGCGCTGGGGAGCACAGATACGCAGTATTTT.

The chain couples TRBV6-1 to TRBJ1-2, with a tentative D call TRBD1 (5 bases). V lost 1 base and J lost 5, with 8 bases in between. This CDR3 comprises 13 residues. CDR1 and CDR2 (germline): MNHNS, SASEGT. For the CDR3, the DNA is TGTGCCAGCAGTGAAGACAGGAGGTATGGCTACACCTTC. Protein product: CASSEDRRYGYTF.

The chain is built from TRBV25-1 and TRBJ2-5, with TRBD2 as a possible D gene (6 bases). The V gene's germline CDR1 is MGHDK and CDR2 SYGVNS. The CDR3 has 14 amino acids. Trimming took 6 bases from V and 5 from J, leaving 16 bases between them. The CDR3 loop reads CASSGSGFGETQYF. The CDR3, as DNA: TGTGCCAGCAGCGGGAGCGGTTTTGGGGAGACCCAGTACTTC.